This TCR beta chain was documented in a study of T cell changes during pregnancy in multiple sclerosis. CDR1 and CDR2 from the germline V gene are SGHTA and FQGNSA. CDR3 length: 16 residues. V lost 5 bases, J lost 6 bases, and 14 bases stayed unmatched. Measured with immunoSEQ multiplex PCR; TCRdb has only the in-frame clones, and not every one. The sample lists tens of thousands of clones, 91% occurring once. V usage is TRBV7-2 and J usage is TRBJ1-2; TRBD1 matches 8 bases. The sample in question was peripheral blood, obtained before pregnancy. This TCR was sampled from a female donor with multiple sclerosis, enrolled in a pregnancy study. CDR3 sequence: CASSVGTGFINDGYTF. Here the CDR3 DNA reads TGTGCCAGCAGCGTCGGGACAGGCTTTATAAATGATGGCTACACCTTC. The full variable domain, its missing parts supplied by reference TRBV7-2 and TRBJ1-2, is GAGVSQSPSNKVTEKGKDVELRCDPISGHTALYWYRQSLGQGLEFLIYFQGNSAPDKSGLPSDRFSAERTGGSVSTLTIQRTQQEDSAVYLCASSVGTGFINDGYTFGSGTRLTVV.